One and the same sample provided the 23 T cell receptor beta chains below, sequenced in a study of Ad26.COV2.S vaccination and SARS-CoV-2 variants. The treatment is: over 15 received Ad26.COV2.S at low or high dose, single or two shots; roughly 5 received placebo; per-sample allocation not given. Samples came from day 63 after the first vaccine or placebo injection. Assay used: immunoSEQ multiplex PCR; TCRdb lists only in-frame clones, some missing. The data hold hundreds of thousands of clones, with around 89% observed a single time. Sequences were derived from peripheral blood, sampled in a trial of Ad26.COV2.S vaccine versus placebo. The receptors here all came from a person aged 18 to 59 who received the Ad26.COV2.S COVID-19 vaccine or a placebo.

V and J are TRBV5-1 and TRBJ2-1, with 11 bases fitting TRBD2. The V segment lost 3 bases and the J segment 2 bases; nucleotides outside the gene matches: 10. CDR1 SGHRS and CDR2 YFSETQ come from the germline V gene. The CDR3 is 18 residues long. The CDR3 here is CASSSQVLAGVAYNEQFF. CDR3 nucleotide sequence: TGCGCCAGCAGCTCACAAGTACTAGCGGGAGTCGCCTACAATGAGCAGTTCTTC.

CDR3 loop: CASSLVTGPEEDTQYF. For the CDR3, the DNA is TGTGCCAGCAGCTTAGTCACAGGGCCCGAGGAAGATACGCAGTATTTT. The chain carries TRBV7-9 and TRBJ2-3; tentatively, D is TRBD1 (6 bases). Germline CDR1 is SEHNR and CDR2 is FQNEAQ (reference sequence). The CDR3 runs to 16 residues. Trimming stripped 1 base from V and 5 bases from J, with 16 bases between.

This rearrangement joins TRBV30 to TRBJ2-1, with no clear D. Trimming left V 3 bases short and J 8 bases short, with 8 bases between. Germline CDR1 reads GTSNPN; CDR2 reads SVGIG (reference sequence). There are 11 residues in the CDR3. The CDR3, as DNA: TGTGCCTGGAGCCACTCCGATGAGCAGTTCTTC. Translation: CAWSHSDEQFF.

The CDR3 reads CASSSGLAGEIHGELFF. The CDR3 nucleotides read TGTGCCAGCAGCTCGGGACTAGCGGGAGAAATCCACGGGGAGCTGTTTTTT. This sequence joins TRBV5-4 and TRBJ2-2, with 14 bases aligning to TRBD2. V gave up 3 bases and J gave up 7 bases; unmatched junction bases: 8. Germline CDR1 is SGHNT and CDR2 is YYREEE (reference sequence). This CDR3 contains 17 residues.

This clone has only one observation. This chain connects TRBV2 to TRBJ1-1; TRBD1 might be the D (6 bases). The germline V gene encodes CDR1 SNHLY and CDR2 FYNNEI. Trimming stripped 3 bases from V and 5 bases from J, with 16 bases between. The CDR3 has 15 amino acids. The chain's CDR3 is CASSEDSALGTEAFF. The CDR3 DNA reads as TGTGCCAGCAGTGAGGACAGCGCTCTGGGGACTGAAGCTTTCTTT.

V gene TRBV5-1 combines with J gene TRBJ2-5; D is perhaps TRBD2 (5 bases). Germline loops: CDR1 SGHRS, CDR2 YFSETQ. CDR3 length: 17 residues. V was pared by 0 bases and J by 2 bases, with 17 bases between. The CDR3 DNA reads as TGCGCCAGCAGCTTGGGAGTCGAGGGTACGAGGCAAGAGACCCAGTACTTC. Translated, it gives CASSLGVEGTRQETQYF.

This clone came up a few times. This chain connects TRBV5-5 to TRBJ2-6, with TRBD1 as a possible D gene (6 bases). The CDR3 is 15 amino acids. V dropped 4 bases and J dropped 0 bases, with 8 bases sitting between them. Per germline, CDR1 SGHKS and CDR2 YYEKEE (reference sequence). The CDR3 DNA reads as TGTGCCAGCAGCACGACAGGCTCTGGGGCCAACGTCCTGACTTTC. Its translation: CASSTTGSGANVLTF. The full variable domain, its missing parts supplied by reference TRBV5-5 and TRBJ2-6, is DAGVTQSPTHLIKTRGQQVTLRCSPISGHKSVSWYQQVLGQGPQFIFQYYEKEERGRGNFPDRFSARQFPNYSSELNVNALLLGDSALYLCASSTTGSGANVLTFGAGSRLTVL.

This clone came up once. The rearrangement uses TRBV2 and TRBJ2-1, with D possibly matching TRBD2 (5 bases). CDR3 length: 16 residues. V lost 1 base and J 2 bases, leaving 12 bases between the germline ends. CDR1 is SNHLY, CDR2 FYNNEI, per germline. Here the CDR3 reads CASSEEEGRAYNEQFF. Here the CDR3 DNA reads TGTGCCAGCAGTGAAGAAGAAGGGCGGGCCTACAATGAGCAGTTCTTC.

The chain joins TRBV7-9 to TRBJ2-3; D gene uncertain. V gave up 5 bases and J gave up 0 bases, with 18 bases separating them. The V gene's germline CDR1 is SEHNR and CDR2 FQNEAQ (reference sequence). The CDR3 is 17 amino acids. The CDR3 sequence: CASSPNWGSPSTDTQYF. The CDR3 DNA follows: TGTGCCAGCAGCCCCAACTGGGGTAGCCCTAGCACAGATACGCAGTATTTT.

This chain joins TRBV27 and TRBJ1-5, with 8 bases identical to TRBD1. The CDR3 is made up of 16 amino acids. V lost 5 bases and J lost 2; bases outside the gene matches: 8. Germline CDR1 reads MNHEY; CDR2 reads SMNVEV (reference sequence). The CDR3 coding sequence is TGTGCCAGCAGTCCTCAACAGGGGGAACGCAATCAGCCCCAGCATTTT. This encodes CASSPQQGERNQPQHF.

The chain joins TRBV7-2 to TRBJ1-1, with D unresolved. The CDR3 is 14 amino acids. Germline V CDR1 and CDR2: SGHTA, FQGNSA. V shed 1 base and J shed 1 base, with 7 bases lying between them. The CDR3 DNA reads TGTGCCAGCAGCTTAGTACGGAAGAACACTGAAGCTTTCTTT. Residues: CASSLVRKNTEAFF. Full variable domain (rest looked up from reference TRBV7-2 and TRBJ1-1): GAGVSQSPSNKVTEKGKDVELRCDPISGHTALYWYRQSLGQGLEFLIYFQGNSAPDKSGLPSDRFSAERTGGSVSTLTIQRTQQEDSAVYLCASSLVRKNTEAFFGQGTRLTVV.

This clone came up a few times. The chain joins TRBV28 to TRBJ2-7; D ambiguous. The V end lost 7 bases, the J end lost 2 bases, and 12 bases lay between the germline ends. CDR1 MDHEN and CDR2 SYDVKM come from the germline V gene. CDR3 length equals 13 residues. In DNA, the CDR3 is TGTGCCAGCAACGTCAGCCGAACCTACGAGCAGTACTTC. Translation: CASNVSRTYEQYF.

The rearrangement joins TRBV10-3 to TRBJ2-7; D remains unclear. The CDR3 is 12 amino acids. Trimming removed 2 bases at V and 5 bases at J, with 7 bases between. Germline V gene data show CDR1 as ENHRY and CDR2 as SYGVKD. The CDR3 reads CAISEGDHEQYF. CDR3 nucleotide sequence: TGTGCCATCAGTGAGGGGGATCACGAGCAGTACTTC.

The genes are TRBV20-1 and TRBJ2-5; the match to TRBD2 covers 12 bases. The germline gives CDR1 DFQATT, CDR2 SNEGSKA (reference sequence). Trimming cost V 3 bases and J 5 bases; bases outside gene matches: 10. This CDR3 has 16 residues. The CDR3, as DNA: TGCAGTGCTAGTCCTAGCGGGAGGGCGACGAGCGAGACCCAGTACTTC. This translates into CSASPSGRATSETQYF.

The sample holds one count of this clone. This chain connects TRBV14 to TRBJ2-1, with TRBD2 matching 12 bases. The ends lost 7 bases at V and 9 bases at J; junction bases unmatched: 7. CDR1 and CDR2 (germline): SGHDN, FVKESK. The CDR3 contains 14 residues. CDR3 DNA sequence: TGTGCCAGCAAATCTAGCGGGAGGGGAGGTGAGCAGTTCTTC. This translates into CASKSSGRGGEQFF.

This sequence joins TRBV6-5 and TRBJ1-3; 7 positions agree with TRBD1. With V trimmed by 6 bases and J by 2 bases, 4 bases remained unmatched. The germline gives CDR1 MNHEY, CDR2 SVGAGI. The CDR3 is 14 residues long. The CDR3 nucleotides read TGTGCCAGCAGATCCGACAGGGCTGGAAACACCATATATTTT. It is translated as CASRSDRAGNTIYF.

The V gene is TRBV27, the J gene TRBJ1-1; 9 bases match TRBD1. V lost 2 bases to trimming and J lost 11 bases; unmatched junction nucleotides: 15. Germline V gene sequence: CDR1 MNHEY, CDR2 SMNVEV (reference sequence). The CDR3 is made up of 16 amino acids. For the CDR3, the DNA is TGTGCCAGCAGTTTAAACGGACAGGGGCTGGGGGTAGGGGCTTTCTTT. Protein sequence: CASSLNGQGLGVGAFF.

In this sample, this clone turned up once. This chain uses TRBV11-2 with TRBJ2-7; D possibly uses TRBD1 or TRBD2 (6 bases each). The CDR3 totals 18 residues. Trimming pared 3 bases from V and 0 bases from J, leaving 21 bases between. Germline values: CDR1 SGHAT, CDR2 FQNNGV. The CDR3 sequence is CASSFRGTTNLPSYEQYF. Here the CDR3 DNA reads TGTGCCAGCAGCTTCCGGGGGACAACAAACCTACCCTCCTACGAGCAGTACTTC. The full variable domain, rest sourced from reference TRBV11-2 and TRBJ2-7, is EAGVAQSPRYKIIEKRQSVAFWCNPISGHATLYWYQQILGQGPKLLIQFQNNGVVDDSQLPKDRFSAERLKGVDSTLKIQPAKLEDSAVYLCASSFRGTTNLPSYEQYFGPGTRLTVT.

The chain uses TRBV28 and TRBJ1-5; TRBD1 might be the D (5 bases). Trimming cost V 2 bases and J 1 base, with 15 bases left between them. This CDR3 has 17 residues. Germline-derived CDR1 and CDR2 are MDHEN and SYDVKM. The CDR3 is CASSLKSEWGSNQPQHF. In DNA, the CDR3 is TGTGCCAGCAGTTTAAAGTCGGAGTGGGGGAGCAATCAGCCCCAGCATTTT.

V usage is TRBV7-8 and J usage is TRBJ2-1; 8 bases line up with TRBD1. Germline V CDR1 and CDR2: SGHVS, FQNEAQ. This CDR3 is 15 amino acids long. V shed 5 bases and J 7 bases; nucleotides not matched to a gene: 10. CDR3 amino acids: CASSLTGGQVNEQFF. CDR3 nucleotides: TGTGCCAGCAGCCTAACCGGGGGACAGGTAAATGAGCAGTTCTTC.

CDR3 sequence: CASSSTPGQGAIGYTF. CDR3 nucleotides: TGTGCCAGCAGCAGCACCCCCGGACAGGGGGCGATTGGCTACACCTTC. The chain combines TRBV21-1 with TRBJ1-2; no DNA check was done on the table's D call, TRBD1. TRBV21-1 is shown as a pseudogene. The CDR3 length is 16 residues.

The V gene is TRBV10-2, the J gene TRBJ1-1; D is unclear. Per the germline V gene, CDR1 is WSHSY and CDR2 is SAAADI. The germline V and J ends were trimmed by 6 bases and 0 bases, with 11 bases remaining between them. This CDR3 comprises 14 residues. In DNA, the CDR3 is TGCGCCAGCAGACCGACGGGTTTGAACACTGAAGCTTTCTTT. Translated: CASRPTGLNTEAFF.

The V call is TRBV24-1, the J call TRBJ2-3; 12 positions match TRBD2. The CDR3 covers 18 residues. V lost 1 base, J lost 3 bases, and 7 bases stayed unmatched. CDR1 is KGHDR, CDR2 SFDVKD, per germline. In DNA form, the CDR3 reads TGTGCCACCAGTGATTTAGGACTAGCGGGGCTCGGGACAGATACGCAGTATTTT. This encodes CATSDLGLAGLGTDTQYF.